These 14 T cell receptor beta chains were all obtained from the same sample, sequenced in a study of cytomegalovirus exposure and HLA in healthy donors. The PCR had 60 Vbeta and 13 Jbeta primers. TCRdb keeps only in-frame clones here, not all; method: immunoSEQ multiplex PCR. The repertoire holds fewer than 250,000 clones, around 84% seen once, with around 3.6% in the top ten. Sequenced: PBMCs. These receptors all come from a man in his forties or fifties in good health and CMV-seropositive.

The chain has TRBV6-1 and TRBJ1-5; no reliable D call. Germline CDR1 MNHNS, CDR2 SASEGT. With 1 base removed from V and 5 bases from J, the gap between germline ends came to 21 bases. This CDR3 has 18 residues. The chain's CDR3 is CASSEELAADTHDQPQHF. CDR3 DNA sequence: TGTGCCAGCAGTGAAGAATTGGCAGCGGATACGCATGATCAGCCCCAGCATTTT.

V is TRBV27 and J is TRBJ1-5; TRBD1 might be the D (5 bases). The V gene lost 4 bases and the J gene lost 6 bases, with 16 bases spanning the gap. CDR1 MNHEY and CDR2 SMNVEV come from the germline V gene (reference sequence). The CDR3 extends over 15 amino acids. CDR3 sequence (DNA): TGTGCCAGCAGTTCAAACCCGGCTGGGGCTCAGCCCCAGCATTTT. Translated, it gives CASSSNPAGAQPQHF.

This clone was counted only a few times. The V call is TRBV5-1, the J call TRBJ2-7; D may be TRBD1 (5 bases). Deletions cut 1 base from V and 2 bases from J, with 19 bases between. The CDR3 runs 17 residues. Germline loops: CDR1 SGHRS, CDR2 YFSETQ. The CDR3 sequence is CASSLSSVTGSTYEQYF. DNA for the CDR3: TGCGCCAGCAGCTTGTCCTCCGTCACAGGTAGTACCTACGAGCAGTACTTC.

The V gene is TRBV30, the J gene TRBJ1-3, with unresolved D. Trimming stripped 5 bases from V and 0 bases from J, with 5 bases between. The CDR3 is made up of 12 amino acids. CDR1 is GTSNPN and CDR2 is SVGIG in the germline V gene (reference sequence). CDR3 in DNA: TGTGCCTGGTCACTCTCTGGAAACACCATATATTTT. Its translation: CAWSLSGNTIYF.

The chain couples TRBV27 to TRBJ2-1; 9 bases are shared with TRBD2. With V trimmed by 6 bases and J by 4 bases, 7 bases remained unmatched. The germline V gene encodes CDR1 MNHEY and CDR2 SMNVEV (reference sequence). This CDR3 contains 15 residues. DNA for the CDR3: TGTGCCAGCAGCCCCCGCCTAGCGGGATACAATGAGCAGTTCTTC. Translating gives CASSPRLAGYNEQFF.

The chain recombines TRBV5-1 with TRBJ2-5; 9 nucleotides line up with TRBD1. CDR1 and CDR2 (germline): SGHRS, YFSETQ. V was pared by 4 bases and J by 5 bases, with 9 bases of the junction left unmatched. This CDR3 has 15 amino acids. CDR3 region: CASSPGTGMWETQYF. CDR3 in DNA: TGCGCCAGCAGCCCCGGGACAGGGATGTGGGAGACCCAGTACTTC.

This chain connects TRBV13 to TRBJ2-7; D is uncertain. The CDR3 has 15 amino acids. V lost 0 bases to trimming and J lost 2 bases, with 11 bases between them. CDR1 PRHDT and CDR2 FYEKMQ come from the germline V gene (reference sequence). The CDR3 loop is CASSLGLGNTYEQYF. As DNA, the CDR3 is TGTGCCAGCAGCTTAGGCCTGGGCAACACCTACGAGCAGTACTTC. Full variable domain (outside the CDR3, taken from reference TRBV13 and TRBJ2-7): AAGVIQSPRHLIKEKRETATLKCYPIPRHDTVYWYQQGPGQDPQFLISFYEKMQSDKGSIPDRFSAQQFSDYHSELNMSSLELGDSALYFCASSLGLGNTYEQYFGPGTRLTVT.

This CDR3 is CASSQEGVYGYTF. CDR3 coding DNA: TGTGCCAGCAGTCAGGAAGGGGTCTATGGCTACACCTTC. This chain uses TRBV6-5 with TRBJ1-2; D might be TRBD1 (5 bases). The CDR3 contains 13 residues. V was clipped by 5 bases and J by 4 bases, with 11 bases between them. The germline gives CDR1 MNHEY, CDR2 SVGAGI.

This rearrangement joins TRBV28 to TRBJ2-7; 10 nucleotides align to TRBD2. In germline, CDR1 is MDHEN, CDR2 SYDVKM. V lost 5 bases to trimming and J lost 9 bases; unmatched junction nucleotides: 13. CDR3 length: 15 residues. This chain's CDR3 is CASSTPGLAKNWQYF. Here the CDR3 DNA reads TGTGCCAGCAGTACGCCGGGACTAGCGAAGAATTGGCAGTACTTC.

This chain joins TRBV4-1 and TRBJ2-2; the D gene is possibly TRBD1 (6 bases). CDR3 size: 16 residues. Germline CDR1 and CDR2: MGHRA and YSYEKL. V shed 1 base and J shed 0 bases, with 9 bases lying between them. The CDR3 is CASSQATGTNTGELFF. CDR3 sequence (DNA): TGCGCCAGCAGCCAAGCGACAGGCACGAACACCGGGGAGCTGTTTTTT.

This sequence joins TRBV7-6 and TRBJ2-3, with D perhaps TRBD2 (6 bases). Germline V gene sequence: CDR1 SGHVS, CDR2 FNYEAQ. CDR3 length equals 16 residues. V dropped 5 bases and J dropped 2 bases, with 17 bases sitting between them. The CDR3 is CASSVGSGTHTDTQYF. For the CDR3, the DNA is TGTGCCAGCAGCGTTGGTAGCGGAACACACACAGATACGCAGTATTTT.

Remarks on this clone: Compared with germline, one end of the junction differs, possibly owing to a read error. CDR3 sequence reads: CATSRGGADISSVDF. The CDR3 DNA reads TGTGCCACCAGCAGAGGTGGGGCAGACATATCCTCTGTGGACTTC. The rearrangement links TRBV15 to TRBJ2-7; a weak D match, TRBD1 (5 bases). Germline CDR1 LNHNV, CDR2 YYDKDF (reference sequence). This CDR3 has 15 residues.

V is TRBV18 and J is TRBJ2-7; 9 bases agree with TRBD2. Looked up from germline, CDR1 is KGHSH and CDR2 is LQKENI. V lost 0 bases to trimming and J lost 1 base; unmatched junction nucleotides: 1. The CDR3 consists of 15 residues. CDR3 DNA: TGTGCCAGCTCACCACCGGGACTAGCATCCTACGAGCAGTACTTC. Amino acids: CASSPPGLASYEQYF.

This clone came up once. The chain joins TRBV11-3 to TRBJ2-5; TRBD2 agrees at 13 bases. Germline trimming cut 4 bases from V and 5 bases from J; bases unmatched to any gene: 4. The CDR3 has 15 residues. Germline CDR1 reads SGHNT; CDR2 reads YENEEA. CDR3: CASSSGLAGVETQYF. CDR3 nucleotides: TGTGCCAGCAGCTCCGGACTAGCGGGAGTGGAGACCCAGTACTTC.